This TCR beta chain derives from a study of T cells in Graves' hyperthyroidism and ophthalmopathy. Graves' hyperthyroidism showing no ophthalmopathy progression within 18 months was considered stable. Hyperthyroidism patients were newly diagnosed, had disease duration under 2 months, and were aged 18 to 65 years. Investigators excluded patients with uncontrolled infection, other autoimmune disease, pregnancy or lactation. Around 10 ml fresh peripheral blood yielded the PBMCs. Regions amplified from RNA transcripts were the TCR beta CDR3 regions. Carried out on the TCR CDR3, a first-round RT-PCR used the HTBI primer set. Via MiXCR, TCRdb re-called the multiplex PCR reads, giving one row per CDR3 protein. Among around 480,000 distinct CDR3 sequences listed, approximately 15% were seen once. This clonotype showed up many times. The CDR3 runs to 16 residues. Germline lookup yields CDR1 SEHNR and CDR2 FQNEAQ (reference sequence). Losses at the gene ends were 4 bases for V and 6 bases for J; bases not matched to a gene: 7.

Source material: blood. The V and J genes are TRBV7-9 and TRBJ2-3, with TRBD2 matching 13 bases. The clonotype was recovered from a woman aged 18-29 years with Graves' hyperthyroidism. As DNA, the CDR3 is TGTGCCAGCAGCTCCCACAGGACTAGCGGGAGTGATACGCAGTATTTT. This sequence encodes CASSSHRTSGSDTQYF.